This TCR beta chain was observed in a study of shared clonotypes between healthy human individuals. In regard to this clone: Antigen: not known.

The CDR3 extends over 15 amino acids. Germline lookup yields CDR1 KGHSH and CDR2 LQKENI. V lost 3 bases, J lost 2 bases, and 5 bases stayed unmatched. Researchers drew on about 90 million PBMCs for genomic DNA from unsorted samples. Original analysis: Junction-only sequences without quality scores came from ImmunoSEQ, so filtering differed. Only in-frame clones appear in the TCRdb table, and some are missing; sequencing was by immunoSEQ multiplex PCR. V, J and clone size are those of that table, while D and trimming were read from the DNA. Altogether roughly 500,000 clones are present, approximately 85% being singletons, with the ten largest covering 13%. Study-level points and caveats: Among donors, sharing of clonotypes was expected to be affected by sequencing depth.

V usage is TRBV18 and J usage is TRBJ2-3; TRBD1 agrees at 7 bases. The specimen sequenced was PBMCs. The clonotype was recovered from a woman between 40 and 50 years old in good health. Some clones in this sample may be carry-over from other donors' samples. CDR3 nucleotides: TGTGCCAGCTCACCTGGACAGGCCTTCACAGATACGCAGTATTTT. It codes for CASSPGQAFTDTQYF. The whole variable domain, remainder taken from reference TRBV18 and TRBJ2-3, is NAGVMQNPRHLVRRRGQEARLRCSPMKGHSHVYWYRQLPEEGLKFMVYLQKENIIDESGMPKERFSAEFPKEGPSILRIQQVVRGDSAAYFCASSPGQAFTDTQYFGPGTRLTVL.